The clone carrying this TCR beta chain was seen many times. The CDR3 has 12 amino acids. Trimming pared 5 bases from V and 3 bases from J, leaving 7 bases between. The data stem from a study of T cells in Graves' hyperthyroidism and ophthalmopathy. Template material for amplifying TCR beta CDR3 regions consisted of RNA transcripts. The primer set for the first-round RT-PCR of the TCR CDR3 was HTBI. TCRdb analysed the multiplex PCR reads with MiXCR anew, one entry per CDR3 protein. The table records approximately 400,000 distinct CDR3 sequences, around a sixth of them present only once. This receptor was obtained from a woman between 18 and 29 years old with Graves' hyperthyroidism. The chain joins TRBV12-3 or TRBV12-4 to TRBJ1-1; D is unclear. The sample comprised blood. In DNA form, the CDR3 reads TGTGCCAGCAGTCGTGGTGACACTGAAGCTTTCTTT. It translates to CASSRGDTEAFF.